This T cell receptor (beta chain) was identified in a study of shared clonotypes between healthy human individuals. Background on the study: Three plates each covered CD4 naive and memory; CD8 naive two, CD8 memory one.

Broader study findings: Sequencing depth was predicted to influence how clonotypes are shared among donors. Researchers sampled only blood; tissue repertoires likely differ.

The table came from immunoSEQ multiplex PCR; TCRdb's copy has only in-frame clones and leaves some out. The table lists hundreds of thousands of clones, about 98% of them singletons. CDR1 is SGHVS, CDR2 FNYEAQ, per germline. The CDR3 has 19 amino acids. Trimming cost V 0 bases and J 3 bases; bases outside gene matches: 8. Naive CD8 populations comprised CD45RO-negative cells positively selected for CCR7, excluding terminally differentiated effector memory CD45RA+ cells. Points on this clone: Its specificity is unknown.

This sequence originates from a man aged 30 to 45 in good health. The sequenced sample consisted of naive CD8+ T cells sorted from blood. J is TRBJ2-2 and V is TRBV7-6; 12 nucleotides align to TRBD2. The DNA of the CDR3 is TGTGCCAGCAGCTTAGCATCTCTCGGACTAGCGGGGTACACCGGGGAGCTGTTTTTT. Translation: CASSLASLGLAGYTGELFF.